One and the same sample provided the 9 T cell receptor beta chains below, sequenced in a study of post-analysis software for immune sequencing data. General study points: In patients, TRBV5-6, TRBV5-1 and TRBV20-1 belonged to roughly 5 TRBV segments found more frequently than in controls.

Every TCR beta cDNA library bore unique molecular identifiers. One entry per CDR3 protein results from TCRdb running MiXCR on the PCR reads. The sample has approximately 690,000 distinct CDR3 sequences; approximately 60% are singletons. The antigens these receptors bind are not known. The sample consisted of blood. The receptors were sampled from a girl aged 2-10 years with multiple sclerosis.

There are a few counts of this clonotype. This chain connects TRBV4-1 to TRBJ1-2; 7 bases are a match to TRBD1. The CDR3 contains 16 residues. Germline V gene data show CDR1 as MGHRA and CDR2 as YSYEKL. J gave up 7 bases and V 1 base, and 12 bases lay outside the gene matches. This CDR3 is CASSQGLLQGPGGYTF. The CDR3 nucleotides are TGCGCCAGCAGCCAAGGGTTACTACAGGGGCCTGGTGGCTACACCTTC.

In DNA, the CDR3 is TGTGCCACCAGCAGAGATCTGGGGGAGTCATACGAGCAGTACTTC. Encoded protein: CATSRDLGESYEQYF. The rearrangement uses TRBV15 and TRBJ2-7; tentatively, D is TRBD1 or TRBD2 (5 bases each). The length of the CDR3 is 15 residues. The V end was cut by 0 bases, the J end by 4 bases, with 13 bases between. In germline, CDR1 is LNHNV, CDR2 YYDKDF (reference sequence).

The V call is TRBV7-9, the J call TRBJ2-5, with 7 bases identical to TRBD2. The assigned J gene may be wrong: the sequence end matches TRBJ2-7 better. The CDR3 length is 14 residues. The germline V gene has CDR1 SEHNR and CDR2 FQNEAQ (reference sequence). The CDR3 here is CASSEGGTIYEQYF. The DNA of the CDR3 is TGTGCCAGCAGCGAGGGTGGGACTATCTACGAGCAGTACTTC.

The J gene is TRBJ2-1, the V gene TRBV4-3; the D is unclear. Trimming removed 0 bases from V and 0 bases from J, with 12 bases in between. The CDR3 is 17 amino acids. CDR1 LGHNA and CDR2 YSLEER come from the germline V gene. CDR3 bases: TGCGCCAGCAGCCAAGATCCCCCTCTGAGCTCCTACAATGAGCAGTTCTTC. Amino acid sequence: CASSQDPPLSSYNEQFF.

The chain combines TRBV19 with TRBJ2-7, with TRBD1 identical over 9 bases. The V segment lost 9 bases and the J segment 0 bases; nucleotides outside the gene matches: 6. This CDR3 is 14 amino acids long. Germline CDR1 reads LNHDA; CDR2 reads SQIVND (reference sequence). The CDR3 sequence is CASKGQGSSYEQYF. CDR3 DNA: TGTGCCAGCAAAGGACAGGGGTCCTCCTACGAGCAGTACTTC.

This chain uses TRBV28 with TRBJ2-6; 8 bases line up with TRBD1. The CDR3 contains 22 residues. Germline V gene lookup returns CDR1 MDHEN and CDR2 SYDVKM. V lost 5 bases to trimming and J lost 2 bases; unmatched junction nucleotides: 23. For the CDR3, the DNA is TGTGCCAGCAGTCCCCTCCTTAGTACTGGCAGGGGGCGAAGCCCTGGGGCCAACGTCCTGACTTTC. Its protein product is CASSPLLSTGRGRSPGANVLTF. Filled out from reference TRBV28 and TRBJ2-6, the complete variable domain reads DVKVTQSSRYLVKRTGEKVFLECVQDMDHENMFWYRQDPGLGLRLIYFSYDVKMKEKGDIPEGYSVSREKKERFSLILESASTNQTSMYLCASSPLLSTGRGRSPGANVLTFGAGSRLTVL.

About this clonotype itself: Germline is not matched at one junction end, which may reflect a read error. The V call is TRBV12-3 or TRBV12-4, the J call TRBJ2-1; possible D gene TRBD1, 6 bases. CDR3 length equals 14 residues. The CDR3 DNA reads TGTGCCAGCAGGTTAGAGACAGGTCCCAATGAGCAGTTCTTC. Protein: CASRLETGPNEQFF.

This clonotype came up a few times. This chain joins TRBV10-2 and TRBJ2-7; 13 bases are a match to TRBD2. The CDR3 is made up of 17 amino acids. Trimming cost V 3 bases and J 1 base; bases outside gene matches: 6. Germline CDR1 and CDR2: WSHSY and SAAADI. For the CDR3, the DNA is TGCGCCAGCAGTGAATTTTTGGGACTAGCGGGATCCTACGAGCAGTACTTC. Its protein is CASSEFLGLAGSYEQYF.

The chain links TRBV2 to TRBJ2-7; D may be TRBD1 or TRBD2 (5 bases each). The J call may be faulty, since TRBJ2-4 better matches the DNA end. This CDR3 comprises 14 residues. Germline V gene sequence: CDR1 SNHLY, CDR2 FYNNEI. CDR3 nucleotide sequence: TGTGCCAGCAGTACGGGACCCATGGGAAACATTCAGTACTTC. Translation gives CASSTGPMGNIQYF.